The clone carrying this T cell receptor beta chain has at least ten counts. MiXCR was run by TCRdb on the RT-PCR reads, yielding one entry per CDR3 protein. The sample lists approximately 720,000 distinct CDR3 sequences, approximately 14% occurring once. Looked up from germline, CDR1 is MGHDK and CDR2 is SYGVNS. The CDR3 covers 15 residues. V was shortened by 3 bases and J by 3 bases, with 11 bases between the two germline ends. V and J are TRBV25-1 and TRBJ2-2; D assignment may be TRBD1 or TRBD2 (5 bases each). This receptor was identified in a female donor in good health, serving as a healthy control. Sequenced input: memory CD4+ T cells from blood. The DNA for the CDR3 is TGTGCCAGCAGTGAGCCCGGGGCCCACACCGGGGAGCTGTTTTTT. This gives the protein CASSEPGAHTGELFF.